This TCR beta chain is from a study of T-cell reconstitution after alpha-beta-depleted transplantation in children (dated by TCRdb to the mid-2010s). Study-wide context: T-cell immune reconstitution after TCRalphabeta/CD19-depleted allogeneic hematopoietic cell transplantation in children was quantitatively tracked in the study by means of TCR repertoire profiling. What the work shows at the level of the full study, not this receptor alone: Apparently early alphabetaT-cell count recovery about two months after transplant reportedly relied on only several hundred rapidly expanded clones derived from non-depleted graft cells. In some patients, high TCRbeta diversity at day 60 was attributed to recipient T cells and intrathymic progenitors that had survived conditioning. Hyperexpanded clone frequencies declined over subsequent months; after one year, T-cell counts and TCRbeta diversity were mostly attributed to newly produced T cells.

The treatment or condition tag for this specimen amounts to: allogeneic hematopoietic cell transplantation with graft depleted of TCRalphabeta T cells and CD19 B cells. The children who served as transplant recipients had been given grafts of TCRalphabeta/CD19-depleted allogeneic hematopoietic cells. Its CDR3 holds 11 amino acids, cysteine through phenylalanine. This entry keeps only the CDR3 DNA: 33 bases, framed from base 1. To prepare the library, PCR was applied. For sequencing, an Illumina HiSeq 2500 was employed. TCR libraries were prepared with molecular barcoding, using unique molecular identifiers to normalize TCRbeta repertoire quantification. TCRdb's own reprocessing of the public reads used fastp at Q25 and MiXCR and kept productive beta chains. A single entry per CDR3 protein holds the most common genes and DNA from its merged rows. This sample comprises hundreds of thousands of distinct CDR3 sequences, roughly 18% of them detected only once. The top ten constitute just under 45% of the sample.

Of note for this clonotype: Its cognate antigen has yet to be identified. One end of the junction varies from germline; a read error may be responsible.

The source of this sequence is a male patient between 2 and 15 years old who had a stem cell transplant for acute lymphoblastic leukemia, so the T cells may come from the graft donor. Rearrangement joined TRBV12-3 or TRBV12-4 to TRBJ2-7, with an unclear D gene assignment. The material was PBMCs, mostly from graft donor cells, obtained 360 days after TCRalphabeta/CD19-depleted stem cell transplant. The bases are TGTGCCAGCAGTTCGTACCGGGCCACTTATTTC. The translation is CASSSYRATYF.